Below are 7 T cell receptor beta chains sequenced from a single sample in a study of OX40 agonist ivuxolimab in advanced cancers. Profiled with immunoSEQ multiplex PCR; TCRdb holds only in-frame clones, not every one. The repertoire has tens of thousands of clones, 74% of them found once; the top ten carry less than 20%. The sample was CD4+ or CD8+ T cells sorted from blood, taken in a trial of the OX40 agonist ivuxolimab. These receptors came from an adult with an advanced solid tumor such as melanoma, head and neck, liver or kidney cancer.

The CDR3 bases are TGTGCCAGTAGTATAGATAAGCGGGCATTGAACACTGAAGCTTTCTTT. Amino acid sequence: CASSIDKRALNTEAFF. This sequence joins TRBV19 and TRBJ1-1, with D unresolved. CDR3 length equals 16 residues. V was cut by 0 bases and J by 0 bases, with 11 bases left in between. Germline CDR1 reads LNHDA; CDR2 reads SQIVND (reference sequence).

The count of this clone is one. The chain couples TRBV18 to TRBJ2-7; D may be TRBD1 (5 bases). Deletions cut 3 bases from V and 2 bases from J, with 5 bases between. Germline CDR1 reads KGHSH; CDR2 reads LQKENI. This CDR3 has 12 amino acids. DNA of the CDR3: TGTGCCAGCTCACCCAGGGCCTACGAGCAGTACTTC. Translating it yields CASSPRAYEQYF.

The V call is TRBV10-2, the J call TRBJ1-3, with TRBD1 as a possible D gene (6 bases). CDR1 and CDR2 (germline): WSHSY, SAAADI. CDR3 length: 12 residues. Trimming shortened V by 8 bases and J by 7 bases, and 12 bases separated the two germline ends. The CDR3 region is CASADQGNTIYF. The DNA for the CDR3 is TGCGCCAGCGCAGATCAGGGGAACACCATATATTTT.

The chain carries TRBV18 and TRBJ2-1; D is ambiguous. CDR3 size: 13 residues. The germline V gene encodes CDR1 KGHSH and CDR2 LQKENI. The germline V and J ends were trimmed by 2 bases and 5 bases, with 7 bases remaining between them. The CDR3 reads CASSPGMDNEQFF. DNA of the CDR3: TGTGCCAGCTCACCAGGGATGGACAATGAGCAGTTCTTC.

The chain joins TRBV5-1 to TRBJ1-4; 7 bases align to TRBD1. The junction had 5 bases not matched to a gene; V was cut back by 1 base and J by 8 bases. Germline lookup yields CDR1 SGHRS and CDR2 YFSETQ. CDR3 size: 14 residues. CDR3 in DNA: TGCGCCAGCAGCTTGTGGGGGGGACAGGAAAAACTGTTTTTT. This encodes CASSLWGGQEKLFF.

This chain joins TRBV6-1 and TRBJ2-5, with unresolved D. This CDR3 contains 15 residues. Germline-derived CDR1 and CDR2 are MNHNS and SASEGT. Trimming left V 2 bases short and J 0 bases short, with 10 bases between. CDR3 in amino acids: CASSETIGYQETQYF. The CDR3 DNA sequence: TGTGCCAGCAGTGAAACAATAGGGTACCAAGAGACCCAGTACTTC.

A single count supports this clone. The gene calls are TRBV7-7 and TRBJ1-4; D may be TRBD1 (5 bases). Germline V lookup: CDR1 SSHAT, CDR2 FNYEAQ (reference sequence). CDR3 length: 15 amino acids. Trimming cost V 5 bases and J 0 bases, with 10 bases left between them. CDR3 loop: CASSVGTATNEKLFF. In DNA, the CDR3 is TGTGCCAGCAGCGTAGGGACTGCAACTAATGAAAAACTGTTTTTT.